The clone carrying this T cell receptor (beta chain) was picked up a small number of times. Other DNA variants within this sample encode the same CDR3. This entry belongs to a study of control samples from healthy donors and cancer patients. Trimming took 3 bases from V and 4 from J, leaving 7 bases between them. The CDR3 contains 13 residues. Profiled with immunoSEQ multiplex PCR; TCRdb holds only in-frame clones, not every one. The sample contains about 55,000 clones, about 96% of which appear only once. This sequence joins TRBV12-3 or TRBV12-4 and TRBJ1-5; D remains unclear. Sequenced: blood. This TCR came from a woman younger than 35 in good health. The CDR3 DNA sequence: TGTGCCAGCAGTTTGGCGGGAAATCAGCCCCAGCATTTT. Translation: CASSLAGNQPQHF.